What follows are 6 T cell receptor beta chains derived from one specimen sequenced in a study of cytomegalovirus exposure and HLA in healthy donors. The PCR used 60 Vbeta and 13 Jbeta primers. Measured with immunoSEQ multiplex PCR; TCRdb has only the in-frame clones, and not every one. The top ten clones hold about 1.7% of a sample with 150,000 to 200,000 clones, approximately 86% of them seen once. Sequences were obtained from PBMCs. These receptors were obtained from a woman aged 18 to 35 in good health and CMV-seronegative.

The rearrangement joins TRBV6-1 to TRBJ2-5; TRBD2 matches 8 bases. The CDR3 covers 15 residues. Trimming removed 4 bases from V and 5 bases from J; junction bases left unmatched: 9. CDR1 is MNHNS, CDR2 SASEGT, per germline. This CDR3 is CASSASAGVVETQYF. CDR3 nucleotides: TGTGCCAGCAGTGCTTCAGCGGGGGTGGTGGAGACCCAGTACTTC.

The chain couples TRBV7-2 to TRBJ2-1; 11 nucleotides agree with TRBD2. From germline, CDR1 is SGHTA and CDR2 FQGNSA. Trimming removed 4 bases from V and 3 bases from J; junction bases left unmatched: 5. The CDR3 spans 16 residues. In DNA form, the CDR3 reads TGTGCCAGCAGCTCTCGACTAGCGGGGAACTACAATGAGCAGTTCTTC. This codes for CASSSRLAGNYNEQFF.

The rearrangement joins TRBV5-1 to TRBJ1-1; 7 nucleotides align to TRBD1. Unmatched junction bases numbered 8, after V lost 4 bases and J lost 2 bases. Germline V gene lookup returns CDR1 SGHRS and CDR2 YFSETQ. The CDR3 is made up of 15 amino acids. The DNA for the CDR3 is TGCGCCAGCAGCCCCCTGGGACAGATAAACACTGAAGCTTTCTTT. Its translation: CASSPLGQINTEAFF. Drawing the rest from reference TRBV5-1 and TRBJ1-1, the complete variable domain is KAGVTQTPRYLIKTRGQQVTLSCSPISGHRSVSWYQQTPGQGLQFLFEYFSETQRNKGNFPGRFSGRQFSNSRSEMNVSTLELGDSALYLCASSPLGQINTEAFFGQGTRLTVV.

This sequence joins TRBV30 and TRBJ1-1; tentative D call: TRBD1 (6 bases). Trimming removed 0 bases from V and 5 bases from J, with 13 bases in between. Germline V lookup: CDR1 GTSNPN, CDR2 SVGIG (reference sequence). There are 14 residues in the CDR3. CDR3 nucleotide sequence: TGTGCCTGGAGTGTGGGGGGGCGGGGGACTGAAGCTTTCTTT. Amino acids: CAWSVGGRGTEAFF. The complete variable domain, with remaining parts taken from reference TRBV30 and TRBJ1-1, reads SQTIHQWPATLVQPVGSPLSLECTVEGTSNPNLYWYRQAAGRGLQLLFYSVGIGQISSEVPQNLSASRPQDRQFILSSKKLLLSDSGFYLCAWSVGGRGTEAFFGQGTRLTVV.

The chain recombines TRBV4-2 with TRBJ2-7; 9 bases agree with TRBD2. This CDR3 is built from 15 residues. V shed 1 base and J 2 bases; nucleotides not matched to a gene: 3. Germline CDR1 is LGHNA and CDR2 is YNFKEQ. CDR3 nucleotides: TGTGCCAGCAGCCAAGGAGTAGCGGGAGCCTACGAGCAGTACTTC. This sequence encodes CASSQGVAGAYEQYF.

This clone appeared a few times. The CDR3 DNA reads TGCGCCAGCAGCTTCCCAGGGAATGAAAAACTGTTTTTT. It yields the protein CASSFPGNEKLFF. The chain has TRBV5-1 and TRBJ1-4, with D possibly TRBD1 on 5 matching bases. V was pared by 2 bases and J by 5 bases, with 7 bases between. Per germline, CDR1 SGHRS and CDR2 YFSETQ. The length of the CDR3 is 13 residues.